This T cell receptor beta chain was identified during a study of cytomegalovirus exposure and HLA in healthy donors. With respect to this clone: Its target is unknown.

The PCR ran on 60 Vbeta and 13 Jbeta primers. Only in-frame clones appear in the TCRdb table, and some are missing; sequencing was by immunoSEQ multiplex PCR. The table lists about 120,000 clones, over 65% of them singletons. Germline CDR1 reads MGHRA; CDR2 reads YSYEKL. The CDR3 runs 18 residues. V lost 0 bases to trimming and J lost 0 bases, with 15 bases between them. Study-wide results and limits: Testing in vitro showed three CMV-associated chains specific for CMV antigens.

The material sequenced was PBMCs. The chain recombines TRBV4-1 with TRBJ1-5; D uncertain. The clonotype comes from a female donor in good health and CMV-seronegative. The CDR3 bases are TGCGCCAGCAGCCAAGATCGTGCGGATCTTTATAGCAATCAGCCCCAGCATTTT. Protein sequence: CASSQDRADLYSNQPQHF.